The 2 T cell receptor beta chains below were found in one sample sequenced in a study of blood T cell repertoires in COVID-19. Generated by immunoSEQ multiplex PCR, the TCRdb table keeps only in-frame clones and is missing some. The sample consists of approximately 100,000 clones, roughly 84% of them appearing once. Sequenced sample: peripheral blood. Receptors were obtained from a woman in her 50s with acute or convalescent COVID-19.

Remarks on this clone: A read error may produce the germline difference seen at one junction end. V is TRBV9 and J is TRBJ2-7, with a tentative D call TRBD1 (5 bases). Per germline, CDR1 SGDLS and CDR2 YYNGEE. The CDR3 totals 8 residues. The CDR3 DNA follows: TGTGCCAGCAGGCAGGGAAACTTC. It codes for CASRQGNF.

In its sample, this clone was seen a few times. J is TRBJ1-2 and V is TRBV18; D gene ambiguous. The germline gives CDR1 KGHSH, CDR2 LQKENI. The ends were cut back, 3 bases at V and 2 bases at J, with 16 bases in the middle. The CDR3 runs 16 residues. The CDR3 sequence: CASSPGVTKPNYGYTF. CDR3 nucleotide sequence: TGTGCCAGCTCACCCGGTGTAACGAAACCCAACTATGGCTACACCTTC.